This TCR beta chain was identified during a study of identical twins. Whole-study results and caveats: Beta out-of-frame sequences displayed a weaker excess of sharing between twins. Models came in too low on out-of-frame TCR alpha sharing in monozygotic twins.

TCRdb fed the 5' RACE reads into MiXCR, producing one record per CDR3 protein. This sample carries about 890,000 distinct CDR3 sequences, 9% to 15% of them seen once, and the ten largest clones take about 1.5%. This clonotype was detected ten times or more. What it recognizes is unknown. V gave up 4 bases and J gave up 2 bases, with 12 bases separating them. Germline CDR1 is SGHRS and CDR2 is YFSETQ. The CDR3 contains 14 residues. These same data were also listed under a study on yellow fever vaccine responses in identical twins.

The receptor's source is a woman younger than 35 in good health. Sequences were obtained from PBMCs. The rearrangement joins TRBV5-1 to TRBJ2-5; D unresolved. CDR3 amino acids: CASSPVGIQETQYF. As DNA, the CDR3 is TGCGCCAGCAGCCCTGTGGGAATACAAGAGACCCAGTACTTC.